This T cell receptor (beta chain) was retrieved from a study of identifying expanded T cells in peripheral blood. The repertoire was sequenced with immunoSEQ multiplex PCR; TCRdb's copy has only in-frame clones and lacks some. The sample holds approximately 120,000 clones, roughly 90% seen once. This clone has a single count. Trimming took 0 bases from V and 0 from J, leaving 2 bases between them. This CDR3 is built from 13 residues. CDR1 and CDR2 (germline): SGHRS, YFSETQ. The chain recombines TRBV5-1 with TRBJ2-3; D is unclear. Source material: blood. The TCR sequence derives from a person aged 18 to 75 in good health. DNA for the CDR3: TGCGCCAGCAGCTTGGTCAGCACAGATACGCAGTATTTT. Translation gives CASSLVSTDTQYF. The full variable domain, rest sourced from reference TRBV5-1 and TRBJ2-3, is KAGVTQTPRYLIKTRGQQVTLSCSPISGHRSVSWYQQTPGQGLQFLFEYFSETQRNKGNFPGRFSGRQFSNSRSEMNVSTLELGDSALYLCASSLVSTDTQYFGPGTRLTVL.